Listed below are T cell receptor beta chains from one sample, sequenced in a study of vaccination and CD4 T cells after COVID-19. Their recognized antigens are unknown. TCRdb reprocessed the PCR reads with MiXCR, giving one entry per CDR3 protein. The sample lists some 14,000 distinct CDR3 sequences, approximately 71% seen once, with about 20% in the top ten. Sequencing used CD4+ T cells from blood, cultured in vitro. The receptor source for this set is a human donor who had recovered from COVID-19. Both conserved end residues are part of each CDR3. Each record gives: V gene, clone size, J gene, D gene, CDR3 protein, CDR3 DNA. The D gene is left open where the match is weak. The listing skips clone size in some rows; elsewhere it reads once, few, many or a size class.

>TRBV19|few|TRBJ2-3|.
CASSTTPTTQYF
TGTGCCAGTAGTACGACTCCAACCACGCAGTATTTT
>TRBV30|.|TRBJ1-1|.
CAWSGMNTEAFF
TGTGCCTGGAGTGGCATGAACACTGAAGCTTTCTTT
>TRBV7-2|.|TRBJ2-7|.
CASSSSTVIYEQYF
TGTGCCAGCAGCTCTTCGACAGTTATCTACGAGCAGTACTTC
>TRBV28|.|TRBJ2-6|.
CASSSVSGTPGANVLTF
TGTGCCAGCAGCTCCGTAAGTGGCACTCCTGGGGCCAACGTCCTGACTTTC
>TRBV7-2|.|TRBJ2-7|TRBD2
CASSLEPLAGGREQYF
TGTGCCAGCAGCTTAGAGCCCTTAGCGGGAGGGCGCGAGCAGTACTTC
>TRBV7-2|.|TRBJ1-1|.
CASSPRGRRNTEAFF
TGTGCCAGCAGCCCCCGTGGCAGAAGGAACACTGAAGCTTTCTTC
>TRBV28|.|TRBJ1-2|.
CASSSSPNYGYTF
TGTGCCAGCAGTTCCTCCCCAAACTATGGCTACACCTTC
>TRBV27|few|TRBJ1-5|.
CASKGVGQPQHF
TGTGCCAGTAAAGGAGTCGGTCAGCCCCAGCATTTT
>TRBV11-2|.|TRBJ1-2|.
CASSLTVGMLYGYTF
TGTGCCAGCAGCTTAACGGTAGGTATGCTCTATGGCTACACCTTC
>TRBV7-2|.|TRBJ1-5|.
CASSLEANQPQHF
TGTGCCAGCAGCTTAGAGGCCAATCAGCCCCAGCATTTT
>TRBV24-1|.|TRBJ1-2|TRBD1
CATSNTGGGDGYTF
TGTGCCACCAGTAACACCGGAGGGGGCGATGGCTACACCTTC
>TRBV4-3|.|TRBJ1-6|.
CASSPIPRVSPLHF
TGCGCCAGCAGCCCAATACCGCGGGTCTCACCCCTCCACTTT
>TRBV27|.|TRBJ1-6|.
CASSLSDSVPLHF
TGTGCCAGCAGTTTATCGGACAGCGTGCCCCTCCACTTT
>TRBV7-8|.|TRBJ2-7|TRBD2
CASSRTSAYEQYF
TGTGCCAGCAGCAGGACTAGCGCGTACGAGCAGTACTTC
>TRBV7-9|once|TRBJ1-2|.
CASSGGPYGYTF
TGTGCCAGCAGCGGGGGCCCCTATGGCTACACCTTC
>TRBV7-2|.|TRBJ2-5|.
CASSSNGLYQETQYF
TGTGCCAGCAGCTCCAACGGATTGTACCAAGAGACCCAGTACTTC
>TRBV27|.|TRBJ2-5|TRBD1
CASSLRTGVSTETQYF
TGTGCCAGCAGTCTCCGGACAGGGGTTTCGACAGAGACCCAGTACTTC
>TRBV20-1|.|TRBJ2-1|TRBD1
CSAQKPGQGFHNEQFF
TGCAGTGCTCAAAAACCGGGACAGGGGTTCCACAATGAGCAGTTCTTC
>TRBV6-2/TRBV6-3|once|TRBJ1-1|.
CASSYSAVNTEAFF
TGTGCCAGCAGTTACTCGGCGGTGAACACTGAAGCTTTCTTT
>TRBV19|.|TRBJ2-7|.
CASTSHRDYEQYF
TGTGCCAGTACGTCGCACAGGGATTACGAGCAGTACTTC
>TRBV19|few|TRBJ2-1|.
CASTVDPVSEQFF
TGTGCCAGTACCGTGGACCCGGTGAGTGAGCAGTTCTTC
>TRBV7-9|.|TRBJ2-5|TRBD2
CASSSIAGEQETQYF
TGTGCCAGCAGTTCTATAGCGGGAGAGCAAGAGACCCAGTACTTC
>TRBV20-1|.|TRBJ1-1|.
CSADQGPLGTEAFF
TGCAGTGCTGACCAGGGTCCTTTGGGCACTGAAGCTTTCTTT
>TRBV7-2|.|TRBJ1-4|TRBD1
CASSLVSGQGLGEKLFF
TGTGCCAGCAGCTTAGTGTCCGGACAGGGTTTAGGGGAAAAACTGTTTTTT
>TRBV7-2|once|TRBJ2-1|TRBD1
CASSPTGTGHSEQFF
TGTGCCAGCAGCCCAACCGGGACAGGTCACAGTGAGCAGTTCTTC
>TRBV11-2|.|TRBJ1-2|TRBD1
CASSLASDRGRDGYTF
TGTGCCAGCAGCCTCGCCTCGGACAGGGGGCGAGATGGCTACACCTTC
>TRBV15|few|TRBJ1-5|.
CATSRIQGGQPQHF
TGTGCCACCAGCAGGATACAGGGAGGTCAGCCCCAGCATTTT
>TRBV6-1|few|TRBJ1-5|.
CASRIDSSNQPQHF
TGTGCCAGCAGAATCGACAGTAGCAATCAGCCCCAGCATTTT
>TRBV24-1|.|TRBJ1-1|.
CATSSRTTKGTEAFF
TGTGCCACCAGTTCCAGGACCACGAAGGGCACTGAAGCTTTCTTT
>TRBV7-9|.|TRBJ2-3|.
CASGFTDTQYF
TGTGCTAGCGGCTTCACAGATACGCAGTATTTT
>TRBV10-1|.|TRBJ1-3|.
CASSRGSGNTIYF
TGCGCCAGCAGTAGGGGCTCTGGAAACACCATATATTTT
>TRBV7-2|medium-sized|TRBJ1-6|.
CASSLAAGFIVSPLHF
TGTGCCAGCAGCTTAGCGGCAGGGTTTATCGTTTCACCCCTCCACTTT
>TRBV20-1|.|TRBJ2-1|TRBD2
CSARRTSGPNEQFF
TGCAGTGCTAGAAGGACTAGCGGGCCCAATGAGCAGTTCTTC
>TRBV20-1|.|TRBJ2-3|.
CSASGLGQYF
TGCAGTGCTAGTGGGTTAGGACAGTATTTT
>TRBV24-1|once|TRBJ2-3|.
CATSDLTSSDTQYF
TGTGCCACCAGTGATTTGACTAGTTCAGATACGCAGTATTTT
>TRBV12-3/TRBV12-4|.|TRBJ1-5|.
CASSLDFGGWSNQPQHF
TGTGCCAGCAGTTTAGATTTCGGGGGCTGGAGCAATCAGCCCCAGCATTTT
>TRBV7-9|.|TRBJ1-1|.
CASSLRTGKNTEAFF
TGTGCCAGCAGCTTAAGAACGGGAAAGAACACTGAAGCTTTCTTT